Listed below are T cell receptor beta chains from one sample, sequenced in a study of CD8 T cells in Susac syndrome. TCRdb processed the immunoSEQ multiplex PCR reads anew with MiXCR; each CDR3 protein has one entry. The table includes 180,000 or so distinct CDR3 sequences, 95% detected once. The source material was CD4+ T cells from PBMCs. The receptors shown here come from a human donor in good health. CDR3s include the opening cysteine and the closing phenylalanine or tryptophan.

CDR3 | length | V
CASSYRLGREKLFF | 14 | TRBV27
CSARVGQENTEAFF | 14 | TRBV20-1
CASSGDRAFTGELFF | 15 | TRBV19
CASSRQDREADTQYF | 15 | TRBV5-1
CAISEAQHYEQYF | 13 | TRBV10-3
CASSQDTILAGTQYF | 15 | TRBV3-1
CASSSPATSYNEQFF | 15 | TRBV3-1
CASSLAGQGDYTF | 13 | TRBV7-9
CASSEIPIDTQYF | 13 | TRBV2
CASSFLDGSTDTQYF | 15 | TRBV7-2
CASSLGRGISYEQYF | 15 | TRBV5-1
CASSFRGETQYF | 12 | TRBV7-9
CASMAAGANYEQYF | 14 | TRBV25-1
CSARMTSGGHNEQFF | 15 | TRBV20-1
CASSPIRVSNQPQHF | 15 | TRBV2
CASKARRSGANVLTF | 15 | TRBV19
CASSFRLTGARYGYTF | 16 | TRBV27
CATSHSAYGYTF | 12 | TRBV15
CATSRDRTLQETQYF | 15 | TRBV15
CASSLQVRETQYF | 13 | TRBV7-7
CASSLDPRAEAFF | 13 | TRBV11-2
CASSPRGGARGYTF | 14 | TRBV13
CASSRLGGRETQYF | 14 | TRBV7-2
CASSTSGGANEQFF | 14 | TRBV19
CASSPWTQMNTEAFF | 15 | TRBV5-6
CSVALDASGEQFF | 13 | TRBV29-1
CAWSVSGVGQPQHF | 14 | TRBV30
CASRTTGETQYF | 12 | TRBV7-9
CASSFNGAGRVEQYF | 15 | TRBV12-3/TRBV12-4
CASSAARQAGLGTQYF | 16 | TRBV9
CASSPRGGRQSLSPPQHF | 18 | TRBV12-3/TRBV12-4
CASSWDRFNQPQHF | 14 | TRBV7-2
CSVAPWRGLKNIQYF | 15 | TRBV29-1
CASSYGVTGQPQHF | 14 | TRBV12-3/TRBV12-4
CASSNSGGTEAFF | 13 | TRBV14
CASSLSRQANTEAFF | 15 | TRBV5-1
CSVENEQFF | 9 | TRBV29-1
CATSRTRASSYNEQFF | 16 | TRBV24-1
CASSQDDRALTDTQYF | 16 | TRBV4-3
CASSQLRETQYF | 12 | TRBV5-1
CASSLRMVGEYGYTF | 15 | TRBV4-1
CSDGGETQYF | 10 | TRBV20-1
CASEISSYNEQFF | 13 | TRBV28
CASTISPDTQYF | 12 | TRBV7-2
CASSRSDFWAADEQFF | 16 | TRBV3-1
CASSLRTGTSGTTYEQYF | 18 | TRBV7-2
CAWNDYYNEQFF | 12 | TRBV30
CAGNRDKDQPQHF | 13 | TRBV6-6
CASSLLPSGRAEETQYF | 17 | TRBV3-1
CASSIADTEAFF | 12 | TRBV7-9
CASSLALGPYEQYF | 14 | TRBV7-9
CASIEGMGNEKLFF | 14 | TRBV6-2/TRBV6-3
CASSLEKGDTEAFF | 14 | TRBV27
CAWSGGLRAEAFF | 13 | TRBV30
CASSQDVRNQPQHF | 14 | TRBV4-1
CSVHGTVGANVLTF | 14 | TRBV29-1
CSVGTGRGTGELFF | 14 | TRBV29-1